This is a list of T cell receptor beta chains from one sample in a study of blood T cell repertoires in COVID-19. Some clones are missing from TCRdb's copy, which holds only in-frame ones; the method was immunoSEQ multiplex PCR. This table holds 55,000 to 80,000 clones, over 65% found once. What was sequenced was peripheral blood. These receptors came from a man aged 60 to 69 with COVID-19, enrolled during active disease. Both conserved end residues are part of each CDR3. A D gene is named only where the DNA matches it firmly. The size of a clone is reported for some rows only, either as once, few or many, or as a class for expanded clones.

size | J | V | D | DNA | CDR3
few | TRBJ1-3 | TRBV10-2 | - | TGCGCCAGCAGTGGCGAGAGCACCATATATTTT | CASSGESTIYF
- | TRBJ2-3 | TRBV5-1 | TRBD2 | TGCGCCAGCAGCTCGACTAGCGTGAGCACAGATACGCAGTATTTT | CASSSTSVSTDTQYF
once | TRBJ1-1 | TRBV30 | TRBD1 | TGTGCCTGGAGAGTAGGGGGCGTGACGAGCACTGAAGCTTTCTTT | CAWRVGGVTSTEAFF
few | TRBJ1-5 | TRBV2 | - | TGTGCCAGCAGTGTGAGCAGGGGAGGGAATCAGCCCCAGCATTTT | CASSVSRGGNQPQHF
- | TRBJ2-7 | TRBV4-2 | TRBD2 | TGTGCCAGCAGCCCGACTAGCGGGACCCTCTACGAGCAGTACTTC | CASSPTSGTLYEQYF
- | TRBJ2-4 | TRBV6-5 | - | TGTGCCAGCAGAGGGGGGGGGCGCGACATTCAGTACTTC | CASRGGGRDIQYF
- | TRBJ2-2 | TRBV7-3 | TRBD1 | TGTGCCAGCAGCCCCAGGGGGCCTACGAACACCGGGGAGCTGTTTTTT | CASSPRGPTNTGELFF
- | TRBJ1-2 | TRBV10-2 | - | TGCGCCAGCAGTGAGGGTTGGGGTAGACAGAATGCCTATGGCTACACCTTC | CASSEGWGRQNAYGYTF
- | TRBJ2-2 | TRBV11-3 | TRBD2 | TGTGCCAGCAGCTTAGATTTTATGCTAGCGGGAGCCCACGGGACCGGGGAGCTGTTTTTT | CASSLDFMLAGAHGTGELFF
- | TRBJ2-5 | TRBV30 | - | TGTGCCTGGAGGGGGGGGCGAGAGACCCAGTACTTC | CAWRGGRETQYF